The rows below give T cell receptor beta chains drawn from one sample of a study of blood T cell repertoires in COVID-19. Profiling relied on immunoSEQ multiplex PCR, and the TCRdb table lists in-frame clones only, not all of them. The data show 210,000 or so clones, roughly four fifths seen once. Source material: peripheral blood. These receptors were obtained from a woman aged 50 to 60 with active or convalescent COVID-19. CDR3s include the opening cysteine and the closing phenylalanine or tryptophan. Each record gives: J gene, D gene, clone size, V gene, CDR3 protein, CDR3 DNA. The D gene is left open where the match is weak. The size of a clone is reported for some rows only, either as once, few or many, or as a class for expanded clones.

j_call: TRBJ2-7
d_call: TRBD2
clone_size: -
v_call: TRBV7-3
cdr3_aa: CASRSSGRPSYEQYF
cdr3_nt: TGTGCCAGCAGGAGTAGCGGGAGGCCCTCCTACGAGCAGTACTTC

j_call: TRBJ2-1
d_call: TRBD1
clone_size: -
v_call: TRBV29-1
cdr3_aa: CSVGGQGIDEQFF
cdr3_nt: TGCAGCGTTGGGGGACAGGGAATCGATGAGCAGTTCTTC

j_call: TRBJ2-7
d_call: TRBD1
clone_size: few
v_call: TRBV28
cdr3_aa: CASSLLGQGVDEQYF
cdr3_nt: TGTGCCAGCAGTTTACTGGGACAGGGAGTCGACGAGCAGTACTTC

j_call: TRBJ1-5
d_call: -
clone_size: -
v_call: TRBV28
cdr3_aa: CASSFGNQPQHF
cdr3_nt: TGTGCCAGCAGTTTCGGCAATCAGCCCCAGCATTTT

j_call: TRBJ2-3
d_call: -
clone_size: -
v_call: TRBV28
cdr3_aa: CASSSQTLTDTQYF
cdr3_nt: TGTGCCAGCAGTTCGCAGACTCTTACAGATACGCAGTATTTT

j_call: TRBJ2-1
d_call: -
clone_size: -
v_call: TRBV10-2
cdr3_aa: CASSGTSRGGSYNEQFF
cdr3_nt: TGCGCCAGCAGTGGGACTAGCAGGGGGGGTTCCTACAATGAGCAGTTCTTC

j_call: TRBJ1-2
d_call: TRBD1
clone_size: -
v_call: TRBV6-1
cdr3_aa: CASSEALGQGAYGYTF
cdr3_nt: TGTGCCAGCAGTGAAGCGCTGGGACAGGGTGCCTATGGCTACACCTTC

j_call: TRBJ2-4
d_call: TRBD2
clone_size: -
v_call: TRBV7-9
cdr3_aa: CASSPGLAGAAQYF
cdr3_nt: TGTGCCAGCAGCCCAGGACTAGCGGGAGCGGCTCAGTACTTC

j_call: TRBJ2-3
d_call: -
clone_size: few
v_call: TRBV11-2
cdr3_aa: CASSFGSAGHTDTQYF
cdr3_nt: TGTGCCAGCAGCTTCGGATCCGCGGGGCACACAGATACGCAGTATTTT

j_call: TRBJ2-1
d_call: TRBD2
clone_size: -
v_call: TRBV5-4
cdr3_aa: CASSLVRGGRRNEQFF
cdr3_nt: TGTGCCAGCAGCTTGGTACGGGGGGGCCGGAGGAATGAGCAGTTCTTC

j_call: TRBJ1-5
d_call: -
clone_size: many
v_call: TRBV27
cdr3_aa: CASSLGGTQPQHF
cdr3_nt: TGTGCCAGCAGTTTGGGAGGAACCCAGCCCCAGCATTTT

j_call: TRBJ2-5
d_call: -
clone_size: -
v_call: TRBV28
cdr3_aa: CAAGTPGRETQYF
cdr3_nt: TGTGCCGCAGGGACACCCGGACGAGAGACCCAGTACTTC

j_call: TRBJ1-2
d_call: -
clone_size: once
v_call: TRBV6-5
cdr3_aa: CASRPPGRGQGYTF
cdr3_nt: TGTGCCAGCAGACCGCCCGGGCGGGGGCAAGGCTACACCTTC

j_call: TRBJ2-3
d_call: TRBD2
clone_size: -
v_call: TRBV4-1
cdr3_aa: CASSQDRGGRDTQYF
cdr3_nt: TGCGCCAGCAGCCAAGATAGGGGAGGGAGAGATACGCAGTATTTT

j_call: TRBJ1-3
d_call: -
clone_size: -
v_call: TRBV5-4
cdr3_aa: CASSVTGSGNTIYF
cdr3_nt: TGTGCCAGCAGCGTAACAGGCTCTGGAAACACCATATATTTT

j_call: TRBJ1-6
d_call: -
clone_size: -
v_call: TRBV12-3/TRBV12-4
cdr3_aa: CASSLVSTPLHF
cdr3_nt: TGTGCCAGCAGTTTAGTGTCAACACCCCTCCACTTT

j_call: TRBJ2-1
d_call: TRBD1
clone_size: -
v_call: TRBV18
cdr3_aa: CASSSNRGGLSYNEQFF
cdr3_nt: TGTGCCAGCTCATCGAACAGAGGGGGCCTCTCCTACAATGAGCAGTTCTTC

j_call: TRBJ2-4
d_call: -
clone_size: -
v_call: TRBV3-1/TRBV3-2
cdr3_aa: CASSPEAGDHSKNIQYF
cdr3_nt: TGTGCCAGCAGCCCTGAGGCAGGGGATCATTCCAAAAACATTCAGTACTTC

j_call: TRBJ1-3
d_call: -
clone_size: -
v_call: TRBV7-9
cdr3_aa: CASSLRQTGNTIYF
cdr3_nt: TGTGCCAGCAGCCTCCGACAGACTGGAAACACCATATATTTT

j_call: TRBJ2-2
d_call: TRBD2
clone_size: -
v_call: TRBV24-1
cdr3_aa: CATRKTSGIQSDTGELFF
cdr3_nt: TGTGCCACCCGAAAGACTAGCGGGATACAATCAGACACCGGGGAGCTGTTTTTT

j_call: TRBJ1-2
d_call: -
clone_size: -
v_call: TRBV9
cdr3_aa: CASSDGQSNGYTF
cdr3_nt: TGTGCCAGCAGCGACGGACAGTCTAATGGCTACACCTTC

j_call: TRBJ1-3
d_call: -
clone_size: few
v_call: TRBV2
cdr3_aa: CASSESAGPSGNTIYF
cdr3_nt: TGTGCCAGCAGTGAAAGTGCGGGACCCTCTGGAAACACCATATATTTT

j_call: TRBJ1-6
d_call: -
clone_size: -
v_call: TRBV25-1
cdr3_aa: CASSEGSSYNSPLHF
cdr3_nt: TGTGCCAGCAGTGAGGGCAGCTCCTATAATTCACCCCTCCACTTT

j_call: TRBJ1-4
d_call: -
clone_size: -
v_call: TRBV6-5
cdr3_aa: CASNPTGGSEKLFF
cdr3_nt: TGTGCCAGCAACCCTACGGGTGGTAGTGAAAAACTGTTTTTT

j_call: TRBJ1-2
d_call: TRBD1
clone_size: once
v_call: TRBV5-1
cdr3_aa: CASTKQGQNYGYTF
cdr3_nt: TGCGCCAGCACCAAACAGGGGCAAAACTATGGCTACACCTTC

j_call: TRBJ2-3
d_call: -
clone_size: -
v_call: TRBV5-5
cdr3_aa: CASSRGSRVTDTQYF
cdr3_nt: TGTGCCAGCAGCAGGGGCTCCAGGGTTACAGATACGCAGTATTTT

j_call: TRBJ1-1
d_call: -
clone_size: -
v_call: TRBV28
cdr3_aa: CASRSRGGATEAFF
cdr3_nt: TGTGCCAGCAGATCCAGAGGGGGGGCAACTGAAGCTTTCTTT

j_call: TRBJ1-5
d_call: TRBD1
clone_size: once
v_call: TRBV7-2
cdr3_aa: CASSLGGQGSNQPQHF
cdr3_nt: TGTGCCAGCAGCTTAGGGGGACAGGGGAGCAATCAGCCCCAGCATTTT

j_call: TRBJ1-1
d_call: TRBD1
clone_size: -
v_call: TRBV18
cdr3_aa: CASSLGQGTNTEAFF
cdr3_nt: TGTGCCAGCTCCCTGGGACAGGGGACGAACACTGAAGCTTTCTTT

j_call: TRBJ1-1
d_call: -
clone_size: -
v_call: TRBV12-3/TRBV12-4
cdr3_aa: CASRHQENTEAFF
cdr3_nt: TGTGCCAGCAGACACCAAGAGAACACTGAAGCTTTCTTT

j_call: TRBJ2-5
d_call: -
clone_size: -
v_call: TRBV5-1
cdr3_aa: CASSLTRLRDTGETQYF
cdr3_nt: TGCGCCAGCAGTCTTACCCGACTCCGGGACACCGGTGAGACCCAGTACTTC

j_call: TRBJ2-3
d_call: -
clone_size: -
v_call: TRBV5-1
cdr3_aa: CASSIAGGETDTQYF
cdr3_nt: TGCGCCAGCAGTATCGCGGGTGGGGAAACAGATACGCAGTATTTT

j_call: TRBJ2-7
d_call: TRBD2
clone_size: -
v_call: TRBV4-1
cdr3_aa: CASSQGTSANSYEQYF
cdr3_nt: TGCGCCAGCAGCCAAGGGACTAGCGCCAACTCCTACGAGCAGTACTTC

j_call: TRBJ1-3
d_call: -
clone_size: -
v_call: TRBV23-1
cdr3_aa: CASSQTRYGGRGNTIYF
cdr3_nt: TGCGCCAGCAGTCAAACGCGCTACGGGGGGAGAGGAAACACCATATATTTT

j_call: TRBJ2-3
d_call: TRBD1
clone_size: -
v_call: TRBV28
cdr3_aa: CASSLWGTGTDTQYF
cdr3_nt: TGTGCCAGCAGTTTATGGGGGACAGGCACAGATACGCAGTATTTT

j_call: TRBJ2-3
d_call: TRBD1
clone_size: -
v_call: TRBV6-4
cdr3_aa: CASSDGQGADTQYF
cdr3_nt: TGTGCCAGCAGTGACGGACAGGGGGCAGATACGCAGTATTTT

j_call: TRBJ1-2
d_call: -
clone_size: -
v_call: TRBV28
cdr3_aa: CASSPLQGIPNYGYTF
cdr3_nt: TGTGCCAGCAGTCCACTTCAGGGGATCCCTAACTATGGCTACACCTTC

j_call: TRBJ1-5
d_call: -
clone_size: -
v_call: TRBV28
cdr3_aa: CASNVLNQPQHF
cdr3_nt: TGTGCCAGCAACGTACTCAATCAGCCCCAGCATTTT

j_call: TRBJ2-5
d_call: TRBD2
clone_size: -
v_call: TRBV5-4
cdr3_aa: CASSLGLAGETQYF
cdr3_nt: TGTGCCAGCAGCTTGGGACTAGCAGGAGAGACCCAGTACTTC

j_call: TRBJ2-1
d_call: -
clone_size: -
v_call: TRBV12-2
cdr3_aa: CASRLSGYNEQFF
cdr3_nt: TGTGCAAGTCGCTTGAGTGGCTACAATGAGCAGTTCTTC

j_call: TRBJ2-7
d_call: TRBD2
clone_size: -
v_call: TRBV5-1
cdr3_aa: CASSISGSNHEQYF
cdr3_nt: TGCGCCAGCAGCATTAGCGGGAGTAACCACGAGCAGTACTTC

j_call: TRBJ1-2
d_call: -
clone_size: few
v_call: TRBV6-1
cdr3_aa: CASSEKPDSYGYTF
cdr3_nt: TGTGCCAGCAGTGAAAAACCGGACAGCTATGGCTACACCTTC

j_call: TRBJ2-1
d_call: -
clone_size: -
v_call: TRBV5-1
cdr3_aa: CASSLMGGSYNEQFF
cdr3_nt: TGCGCCAGCAGCTTGATGGGGGGAAGTTACAATGAGCAGTTCTTC

j_call: TRBJ1-1
d_call: TRBD1
clone_size: once
v_call: TRBV6-5
cdr3_aa: CAGWNRGASTEAFF
cdr3_nt: TGTGCCGGTTGGAACAGGGGCGCAAGCACTGAAGCTTTCTTT

j_call: TRBJ1-5
d_call: TRBD1
clone_size: few
v_call: TRBV6-2/TRBV6-3
cdr3_aa: CASSSTGGSNQPQHF
cdr3_nt: TGTGCCAGCAGTTCCACAGGGGGGAGCAATCAGCCCCAGCATTTT